The present T cell receptor beta chain was sequenced within a study of T cell responses to AZD1222 COVID-19 vaccine. Study-wide points: Possibly, clonal diversity was underestimated; donors were largely white British and included more females. The number of AZD1222 recipients seropositive at baseline was only 5 to 7. Dominant at 160-218 and 743-854, vaccine-associated CD4 TCRs also spanned spike. Variant regions that are unmutated are reportedly the target of nearly half of spike-specific TCRs.

Concerning this clone: Its antigen is not known.

Repertoires were generated with immunoSEQ multiplex PCR, while TCRdb's copy carries only in-frame clones and drops some. The repertoire includes roughly 140,000 clones, approximately 90% of them detected once, and roughly 2.9% sits in the top ten. The clonotype comes from an adult in good health. The specimen was peripheral blood, collected on day 0 of MenACWY control vaccination.

The CDR3 DNA is TGTGCCAGCAGCGACCGCGGGGGGAGGTCCTACGAGCAGTACTTC. Amino acids: CASSDRGGRSYEQYF. The rearrangement joins TRBV25-1 to TRBJ2-7; 8 bases agree with TRBD2. The CDR3 covers 15 residues. V shed 6 bases, J shed 1 base, and the junction held 8 bases outside the gene matches. From germline, CDR1 is MGHDK and CDR2 SYGVNS.